The 25 T cell receptor beta chains in this list originate from one sample, sequenced in a study of OX40 agonist ivuxolimab in advanced cancers. The assay was immunoSEQ multiplex PCR, and TCRdb's table has in-frame clones only and misses some. Among approximately 23,000 clones listed, 84% were seen once. The sequenced sample was CD4+ or CD8+ T cells sorted from blood, obtained in a trial of the OX40 agonist ivuxolimab. Receptors were obtained from an adult with an advanced solid tumor such as melanoma, head and neck, liver or kidney cancer.

This chain connects TRBV27 to TRBJ2-1, with 7 bases matching TRBD2. CDR3 length: 14 amino acids. In germline, CDR1 is MNHEY, CDR2 SMNVEV (reference sequence). The J segment lost 8 bases and the V segment lost 5 bases, leaving 9 bases of the junction unmatched. Here the CDR3 reads CASSRGMGGDEQFF. For the CDR3, the DNA is TGTGCCAGCAGTCGGGGGATGGGGGGGGATGAGCAGTTCTTC.

The rearrangement uses TRBV15 and TRBJ2-4; 8 nucleotides align to TRBD1. Per the germline V gene, CDR1 is LNHNV and CDR2 is YYDKDF (reference sequence). V dropped 7 bases and J dropped 3; count of bases not matched to a gene: 5. CDR3 size: 14 residues. The CDR3 region is CATKQGGYKNIQYF. The CDR3 DNA follows: TGTGCCACCAAACAGGGGGGATACAAAAACATTCAGTACTTC.

The J gene is TRBJ1-4, the V gene TRBV19, with 8 bases that match TRBD1. Germline V gene lookup returns CDR1 LNHDA and CDR2 SQIVND (reference sequence). The CDR3 has 14 residues. Trimming removed 7 bases from V and 7 bases from J; junction bases left unmatched: 8. The CDR3 region has the DNA TGTGCCAGTATTAAGACAGGGGCGGGTGAAAAACTGTTTTTT. The encoded protein is CASIKTGAGEKLFF.

The chain couples TRBV29-1 to TRBJ2-1, with D perhaps matching TRBD2 (5 bases). V dropped 5 bases and J dropped 5 bases, with 13 bases sitting between them. CDR1 is SQVTM and CDR2 is ANQGSEA in the germline V gene. CDR3 size: 13 residues. The CDR3 bases are TGCAGCGTTTTATGGCTAGCTGACAATGAGCAGTTCTTC. It specifies CSVLWLADNEQFF.

The rearrangement links TRBV6-5 to TRBJ2-5, with D perhaps matching TRBD2 (6 bases). From germline, CDR1 is MNHEY and CDR2 SVGAGI. This CDR3 comprises 14 residues. Trimming pared 2 bases from V and 7 bases from J, leaving 14 bases between. For the CDR3, the DNA is TGTGCCAGCAGTTACGGGGGGACCCTAGGGACCCAGTACTTC. Translating it yields CASSYGGTLGTQYF.

V and J are TRBV11-3 and TRBJ2-1; tentative D call: TRBD2 (5 bases). Germline-derived CDR1 and CDR2 are SGHNT and YENEEA. This CDR3 is 13 amino acids long. The V end was cut by 3 bases, the J end by 6 bases, with 9 bases between. The CDR3 loop reads CASSFTSSNEQFF. The CDR3 DNA sequence: TGTGCCAGCAGCTTCACTAGTTCCAATGAGCAGTTCTTC.

The rearrangement joins TRBV7-6 to TRBJ2-2, with a weak D call TRBD1 (6 bases). The germline V gene has CDR1 SGHVS and CDR2 FNYEAQ. V dropped 1 base and J dropped 0 bases, with 18 bases sitting between them. The CDR3 extends over 19 amino acids. The CDR3, as DNA: TGTGCCAGCAGCTTAGAGGTTATTTTAGGGGGAACGAACACCGGGGAGCTGTTTTTT. Its protein is CASSLEVILGGTNTGELFF.

The rearrangement uses TRBV19 and TRBJ2-7; 10 bases map to TRBD1. Germline loops: CDR1 LNHDA, CDR2 SQIVND (reference sequence). V trimming: 3 bases; J trimming: 5 bases; junction bases outside the gene matches: 10. The CDR3 sequence is 16 residues long. The CDR3 sequence: CASSIPSGQGTHEQYF. Written as DNA, the CDR3 is TGTGCCAGTAGTATTCCCTCGGGACAGGGGACCCACGAGCAGTACTTC.

The chain couples TRBV5-1 to TRBJ1-2; D is unclear. This CDR3 has 13 amino acids. Germline loops: CDR1 SGHRS, CDR2 YFSETQ. V was pared by 8 bases and J by 3 bases, with 14 bases between. CDR3 in DNA: TGCGCCAGTCTGGGTCCTGGAGACTATGGCTACACCTTC. Translated: CASLGPGDYGYTF.

The chain carries TRBV10-3 and TRBJ1-2; 11 bases are a match to TRBD1. The V gene's germline CDR1 is ENHRY and CDR2 SYGVKD. The junction had 8 bases not matched to a gene; V was cut back by 7 bases and J by 4 bases. CDR3 length: 15 residues. Here the CDR3 reads CAITPDRGQTYGYTF. CDR3 coding DNA: TGTGCCATCACACCGGACAGGGGGCAGACCTATGGCTACACCTTC.

The chain combines TRBV4-2 with TRBJ1-1; D is unresolved. This CDR3 has 13 residues. V lost 8 bases to trimming and J lost 4 bases, with 14 bases between them. From germline, CDR1 is LGHNA and CDR2 YNFKEQ. CDR3 bases: TGTGCCAGCCGGGAGATAGTGGGCACTGAAGCTTTCTTT. It is translated as CASREIVGTEAFF.

This sequence joins TRBV5-5 and TRBJ1-2; unclear D gene. Germline assignment: CDR1 SGHKS and CDR2 YYEKEE (reference sequence). CDR3 length: 14 residues. V dropped 2 bases and J dropped 4 bases, with 12 bases sitting between them. The chain's CDR3 is CASSLEAGFYGYTF. CDR3 nucleotides: TGTGCCAGCAGCTTAGAGGCCGGGTTCTATGGCTACACCTTC.

The rearrangement joins TRBV6-6 to TRBJ2-5; possible D gene TRBD2, 6 bases. Trimming left V 4 bases short and J 5 bases short, with 14 bases between. CDR1 MNHNY and CDR2 SVGAGI come from the germline V gene (reference sequence). This CDR3 has 14 residues. In DNA form, the CDR3 reads TGTGCCAGCAGTTCCCCGGGGGTCTGGGAGACCCAGTACTTC. As protein: CASSSPGVWETQYF.

This clone was detected only a few times. The chain carries TRBV7-9 and TRBJ1-1; D possibly corresponds to TRBD1 (6 bases). This CDR3 is 13 amino acids long. Germline CDR1 SEHNR, CDR2 FQNEAQ (reference sequence). Trimming removed 11 bases from V and 3 bases from J, with 16 bases in between. The CDR3, as DNA: TGTGCCGGCCGGGTTGGGGGCGACACTGAAGCTTTCTTT. Encoded protein: CAGRVGGDTEAFF.

The rearrangement joins TRBV28 to TRBJ1-4, with D possibly matching TRBD1 (5 bases). Deletions cut 2 bases from V and 14 bases from J, with 12 bases between. Looked up from germline, CDR1 is MDHEN and CDR2 is SYDVKM. The CDR3 is 12 residues long. CDR3 DNA sequence: TGTGCCAGCAGTTTAATGGGGGGTGGCCTGTTTTTT. Amino acid sequence: CASSLMGGGLFF.

This clone was counted only a few times. This chain uses TRBV6-1 with TRBJ2-7, with TRBD1 matching over 11 bases. The CDR3 has 14 amino acids. Trimming removed 3 bases from V and 3 bases from J; junction bases left unmatched: 1. CDR1 MNHNS and CDR2 SASEGT come from the germline V gene. The CDR3 sequence: CASSEGTGGYEQYF. For the CDR3, the DNA is TGTGCCAGCAGTGAGGGGACAGGGGGCTACGAGCAGTACTTC.

The V and J genes are TRBV5-4 and TRBJ1-1, with D possibly matching TRBD1 (5 bases). In germline, CDR1 is SGHNT, CDR2 YYREEE (reference sequence). CDR3 size: 15 residues. V lost 3 bases and J 0 bases, leaving 12 bases between the germline ends. The CDR3 sequence is CASSWGPSMNTEAFF. DNA for the CDR3: TGTGCCAGCAGCTGGGGCCCCAGCATGAACACTGAAGCTTTCTTT.

The chain links TRBV2 to TRBJ2-1; 7 nucleotides match TRBD2. CDR1 and CDR2 (germline): SNHLY, FYNNEI. With 4 bases clipped from V and 4 bases from J, the junction kept 10 bases outside the gene matches. The CDR3 runs to 16 residues. CDR3 sequence (DNA): TGTGCCAGCAGTGTGGGAGCGGGGACTTCTTACAATGAGCAGTTCTTC. This translates into CASSVGAGTSYNEQFF. Drawing the rest from reference TRBV2 and TRBJ2-1, the complete variable domain is EPEVTQTPSHQVTQMGQEVILRCVPISNHLYFYWYRQILGQKVEFLVSFYNNEISEKSEIFDDQFSVERPDGSNFTLKIRSTKLEDSAMYFCASSVGAGTSYNEQFFGPGTRLTVL.

The rearrangement uses TRBV6-6 and TRBJ2-5; D remains unclear. The germline CDR1 and CDR2 sequences are MNHNY and SVGAGI (reference sequence). Trimming stripped 2 bases from V and 5 bases from J, with 9 bases between. The CDR3 consists of 13 residues. Here the CDR3 DNA reads TGTGCCAGCAGTTACGGGGTAGGGGAGACCCAGTACTTC. Its translation: CASSYGVGETQYF.

A few counts support this clone. The chain's CDR3 is CASSLGDRDGNEKLFF. The CDR3 coding sequence is TGTGCCAGCAGCTTGGGGGACAGGGATGGGAATGAAAAACTGTTTTTT. This chain uses TRBV7-9 with TRBJ1-4, with 9 bases fitting TRBD1. The CDR3 has 16 residues. Germline V gives CDR1 SEHNR, CDR2 FQNEAQ (reference sequence). After removal of 3 bases from V and 5 bases from J, the junction contained 7 bases not matched to a gene. The whole variable domain, filled in from reference TRBV7-9 and TRBJ1-4, reads DTGVSQNPRHKITKRGQNVTFRCDPISEHNRLYWYRQTLGQGPEFLTYFQNEAQLEKSRLLSDRFSAERPKGSFSTLEIQRTEQGDSAMYLCASSLGDRDGNEKLFFGSGTQLSVL.

The table lists this clone with a count of one. The V and J genes are TRBV27 and TRBJ2-7, with D possibly being TRBD1 or TRBD2 (5 bases each). Deletions cut 1 base from V and 1 base from J, with 20 bases between. This CDR3 contains 18 residues. The germline V gene encodes CDR1 MNHEY and CDR2 SMNVEV (reference sequence). The CDR3 DNA follows: TGTGCCAGCAGTTTATTAGTGTCACCGGGGACCTATTCCTACGAGCAGTACTTC. Protein: CASSLLVSPGTYSYEQYF.

V usage is TRBV27 and J usage is TRBJ2-7; D may correspond to TRBD1 or TRBD2 (5 bases each). The germline gives CDR1 MNHEY, CDR2 SMNVEV (reference sequence). This CDR3 has 13 residues. The ends were cut back, 4 bases at V and 2 bases at J, with 9 bases in the middle. The CDR3 DNA sequence: TGTGCCAGCAGTTCGGGACGGACCTACGAGCAGTACTTC. The encoded protein is CASSSGRTYEQYF.

This clone was recorded only once. V and J are TRBV5-6 and TRBJ1-6, with 7 nucleotides matching TRBD1. The J segment lost 2 bases and the V segment lost 6 bases, leaving 11 bases of the junction unmatched. The CDR3 consists of 17 residues. The germline V gene encodes CDR1 SGHDT and CDR2 YYEEEE. The chain's CDR3 is CASIPPGQDPYNSPLHF. Written as DNA, the CDR3 is TGTGCCAGCATCCCCCCCGGACAGGATCCCTATAATTCACCCCTCCACTTT.

V gene TRBV2 combines with J gene TRBJ1-5; 9 nucleotides match TRBD1. The CDR3 spans 14 residues. V shed 7 bases, J shed 1 base, and the junction held 2 bases outside the gene matches. Germline V gives CDR1 SNHLY, CDR2 FYNNEI. The CDR3 DNA follows: TGTGCCAGCAAGGGACAGGGAAGCAATCAGCCCCAGCATTTT. It specifies CASKGQGSNQPQHF. The full variable domain, completed using reference TRBV2 and TRBJ1-5, is EPEVTQTPSHQVTQMGQEVILRCVPISNHLYFYWYRQILGQKVEFLVSFYNNEISEKSEIFDDQFSVERPDGSNFTLKIRSTKLEDSAMYFCASKGQGSNQPQHFGDGTRLSIL.

This rearrangement joins TRBV5-1 to TRBJ2-5, with D perhaps matching TRBD1 (6 bases). Looked up from germline, CDR1 is SGHRS and CDR2 is YFSETQ. This CDR3 is 16 amino acids long. The V gene lost 2 bases and the J gene lost 2 bases, with 16 bases spanning the gap. The CDR3 here is CASSFPSVGQQETQYF. DNA of the CDR3: TGCGCCAGCAGCTTCCCTTCGGTAGGACAGCAAGAGACCCAGTACTTC.